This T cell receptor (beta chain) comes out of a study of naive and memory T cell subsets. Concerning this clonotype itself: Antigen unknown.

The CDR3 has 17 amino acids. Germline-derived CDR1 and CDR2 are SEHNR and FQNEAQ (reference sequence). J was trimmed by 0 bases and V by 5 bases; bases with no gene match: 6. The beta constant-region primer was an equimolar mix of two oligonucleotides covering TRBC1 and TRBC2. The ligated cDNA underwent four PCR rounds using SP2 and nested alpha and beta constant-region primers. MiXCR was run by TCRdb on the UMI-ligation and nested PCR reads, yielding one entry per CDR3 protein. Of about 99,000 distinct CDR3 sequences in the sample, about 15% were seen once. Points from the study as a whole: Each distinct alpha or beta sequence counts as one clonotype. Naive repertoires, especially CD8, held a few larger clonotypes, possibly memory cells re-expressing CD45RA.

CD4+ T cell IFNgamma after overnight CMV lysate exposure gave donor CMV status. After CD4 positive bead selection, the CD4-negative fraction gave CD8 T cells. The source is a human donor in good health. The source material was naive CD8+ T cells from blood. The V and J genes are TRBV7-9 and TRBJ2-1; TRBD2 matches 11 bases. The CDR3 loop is CASSTWGLADSYNEQFF. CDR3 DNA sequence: TGTGCCAGCAGCACCTGGGGACTAGCGGACTCCTACAATGAGCAGTTCTTC.